This entry lists 6 T cell receptor beta chains sequenced from one sample in a study of T cells after yellow fever vaccination. TCRdb re-called the 5' RACE reads with MiXCR, one entry per CDR3 protein. This table holds roughly 300,000 distinct CDR3 sequences, around 6.8% found once. Sequenced material: PBMCs, taken roughly 46 days after the first yellow fever vaccination. The receptors derive from a man in his late teens or twenties who received the YFV17D yellow fever vaccine.

The chain recombines TRBV28 with TRBJ2-5; perhaps TRBD1 as D (5 bases). The CDR3 is 13 amino acids. The V gene's germline CDR1 is MDHEN and CDR2 SYDVKM. The germline V and J ends were trimmed by 8 bases and 3 bases, with 13 bases remaining between them. The CDR3 DNA sequence: TGTGCCAGCGGGTCAAGCAGGGAAGAGACCCAGTACTTC. Protein product: CASGSSREETQYF.

This clonotype was observed a few times. CDR3 coding DNA: TGTGCCAGCAGCTTTCCCGCCGGGGGGGCCGACTTAGAGCAGTACTTC. It is translated as CASSFPAGGADLEQYF. The rearrangement links TRBV7-2 to TRBJ2-7, with 8 bases that match TRBD2. Per germline, CDR1 SGHTA and CDR2 FQGNSA. Trimming at V came to 3 bases and at J to 7 bases, leaving 14 bases not matched to a gene. The CDR3 sequence is 16 residues long.

The chain combines TRBV7-9 with TRBJ2-3; D is perhaps TRBD1 or TRBD2 (5 bases each). Germline CDR1 reads SEHNR; CDR2 reads FQNEAQ (reference sequence). The CDR3 length is 13 residues. Trimming removed 4 bases from V and 6 bases from J, with 11 bases in between. The CDR3 coding sequence is TGTGCCAGCAGCTCCCTCTGGGGGGATACGCAGTATTTT. Translated, it gives CASSSLWGDTQYF.

The V gene is TRBV6-1, the J gene TRBJ1-5; 8 bases map to TRBD1. Germline V gene data show CDR1 as MNHNS and CDR2 as SASEGT. Trimming at V came to 6 bases and at J to 4 bases, leaving 11 bases not matched to a gene. CDR3 length: 16 amino acids. This chain's CDR3 is CASRKEQGQVNQPQHF. The CDR3 nucleotides are TGTGCCAGCAGAAAAGAGCAGGGACAGGTAAATCAGCCCCAGCATTTT.

Only a few counts were recorded for this clonotype. The chain combines TRBV12-3 or TRBV12-4 with TRBJ1-5; 9 nucleotides line up with TRBD1. V dropped 6 bases and J dropped 6; count of bases not matched to a gene: 6. The CDR3 loop spans 14 amino acids. CDR3 bases: TGTGCCAGCAGCACCGGGACAGGGCTTCAGCCCCAGCATTTT. This gives the protein CASSTGTGLQPQHF.

This clonotype was seen at least ten times. The rearrangement uses TRBV6-2 or TRBV6-3 and TRBJ2-5; D unclear. CDR3 length: 12 amino acids. V dropped 6 bases and J dropped 0 bases, with 5 bases sitting between them. Looked up from germline, CDR1 is MNHEY and CDR2 is SVGEGT. The CDR3 sequence is CASSSDQETQYF. The DNA for the CDR3 is TGTGCCAGCAGCTCGGACCAAGAGACCCAGTACTTC.